These 25 T cell receptor beta chains were all obtained from the same sample, sequenced in a study of human T cells and chemical hapten exposure. Time point noted: patch test 2, 6 weeks after DPC sensitization. Noted treatment: therapeutic diphenylcyclopropenone sensitization with weekly scalp DPC. TCRdb independently ran MiXCR on the RACE reads; one entry per CDR3 protein. The sample carries 65,000 to 95,000 distinct CDR3 sequences, 6.5% to 8% recorded once. The starting material was whole blood, obtained in connection with sensitization to the hapten diphenylcyclopropenone (DPC). Receptors originate from a woman between 25 and 40 years old with alopecia areata. Some clones in this sample may be carry-over from other donors' samples.

The chain employs TRBV3-1 and TRBJ1-6; D is unresolved. From germline, CDR1 is LGHDT and CDR2 YNNKEL (reference sequence). The CDR3 runs 14 residues. V was clipped by 3 bases and J by 7 bases, with 10 bases between them. CDR3 nucleotides: TGTGCCAGCAGCCAGGGAGCGTTGAATTCACCCCTCCACTTT. It is translated as CASSQGALNSPLHF.

V gene TRBV6-5 combines with J gene TRBJ1-1; possible D gene TRBD1, 5 bases. Trimming cost V 5 bases and J 9 bases, with 13 bases left between them. There are 12 residues in the CDR3. Germline lookup yields CDR1 MNHEY and CDR2 SVGAGI. The CDR3 sequence is CASSQGWTKAFF. The CDR3 DNA is TGTGCCAGCAGTCAGGGTTGGACTAAAGCTTTCTTT.

This clonotype was observed a few times. This sequence joins TRBV7-9 and TRBJ1-1, with D maybe TRBD1 (5 bases). The CDR3 totals 15 residues. Germline CDR1 and CDR2: SEHNR and FQNEAQ (reference sequence). With 2 bases removed from V and 0 bases from J, the gap between germline ends came to 10 bases. Written as DNA, the CDR3 is TGTGCCAGCAGCTTAAAGGCAGGGTTGAACACTGAAGCTTTCTTT. It translates to CASSLKAGLNTEAFF.

As for this clonotype: This may come from a read error, since a much larger clone is one base off. The chain is built from TRBV7-8 and TRBJ2-3, with TRBD2 matching over 8 bases. Germline V gives CDR1 SGHVS, CDR2 FQNEAQ. This CDR3 spans 17 amino acids. V shed 4 bases and J 3 bases; nucleotides not matched to a gene: 12. The CDR3 nucleotides are TGTGCCAGCAGCTCATTAGGACCCGGGGGGGCGACAGATACGCAGTATTTT. Translating it yields CASSSLGPGGATDTQYF.

This clonotype was observed many times. This chain links TRBV29-1 with TRBJ2-1; 12 bases are shared with TRBD2. CDR3 length: 17 residues. The trim removed 0 bases at V and 6 bases at J, leaving 9 bases unmatched. Germline V CDR1 and CDR2: SQVTM, ANQGSEA. CDR3 loop: CSVEDVLAGGPSNEQFF. CDR3 DNA sequence: TGCAGCGTTGAAGACGTCCTAGCGGGGGGGCCATCCAATGAGCAGTTCTTC.

The sample holds many counts of this clonotype. J is TRBJ1-4 and V is TRBV6-5; 8 positions match TRBD1. Looked up from germline, CDR1 is MNHEY and CDR2 is SVGAGI. This CDR3 is built from 13 residues. Germline trimming cut 10 bases from V and 7 bases from J; bases unmatched to any gene: 8. CDR3 loop: CATRPGQAEKLFF. The CDR3 region has the DNA TGTGCCACCCGCCCGGGACAGGCTGAAAAACTGTTTTTT.

This clonotype occurred many times. The V and J genes are TRBV5-6 and TRBJ1-5, with TRBD1 identical over 8 bases. Trimming took 2 bases from V and 0 from J; bases not matched to a gene: 4. The CDR3 sequence is 16 residues long. CDR1 is SGHDT and CDR2 is YYEEEE in the germline V gene. DNA of the CDR3: TGTGCCAGCAGCTTTGGGACAGGAGATAGCAATCAGCCCCAGCATTTT. It encodes CASSFGTGDSNQPQHF.

Ten or more counts support this clonotype. For the CDR3, the DNA is TGTGCCAGCAGTGACTCTATGGGTAGCACAGATACGCAGTATTTT. Residues: CASSDSMGSTDTQYF. The chain links TRBV6-4 to TRBJ2-3, with D unclear. Germline-derived CDR1 and CDR2 are MRHNA and SNTAGT. V was trimmed by 0 bases and J by 0 bases, leaving 7 bases between them. This CDR3 is built from 15 residues.

This clonotype was observed a handful of times. CDR3 region: CASSSELQRNTDTQYF. The DNA of the CDR3 is TGTGCCAGCAGTTCCGAGCTTCAACGGAACACAGATACGCAGTATTTT. The chain recombines TRBV6-5 with TRBJ2-3; D remains ambiguous. Trimming removed 4 bases from V and 2 bases from J, with 16 bases in between. From germline, CDR1 is MNHEY and CDR2 SVGAGI. This CDR3 has 16 amino acids.

The V and J genes are TRBV7-2 and TRBJ1-1, with unresolved D. CDR1 is SGHTA and CDR2 is FQGNSA in the germline V gene. Trimming removed 0 bases at V and 5 bases at J, with 7 bases between. The CDR3 totals 13 residues. This CDR3 reads CASSLAGETEAFF. The DNA for the CDR3 is TGTGCCAGCAGCTTAGCTGGGGAGACTGAAGCTTTCTTT.

This clonotype occurred many times. This chain connects TRBV5-6 to TRBJ2-4; either TRBD1 or TRBD2 may fit D (5 bases each). Trimming removed 2 bases at V and 0 bases at J, with 9 bases between. The CDR3 totals 15 residues. Germline V lookup: CDR1 SGHDT, CDR2 YYEEEE. The CDR3 here is CASSFGTIAKNIQYF. The CDR3 DNA is TGTGCCAGCAGCTTTGGGACCATAGCCAAAAACATTCAGTACTTC.

This clonotype was detected a few times. The CDR3 here is CSVARGTNYGYTF. The CDR3 nucleotides read TGCAGCGTTGCCAGGGGCACTAACTATGGCTACACCTTC. The chain combines TRBV29-1 with TRBJ1-2; a possible D gene is TRBD1 (6 bases). V was trimmed by 4 bases and J by 0 bases, leaving 9 bases between them. The CDR3 is 13 residues long. Germline loops: CDR1 SQVTM, CDR2 ANQGSEA.

This clonotype has more than one count but fewer than ten. This chain connects TRBV6-1 to TRBJ1-1; D unclear. The CDR3 is made up of 14 amino acids. V shed 0 bases and J shed 1 base, with 6 bases lying between them. Germline CDR1 MNHNS, CDR2 SASEGT. CDR3 DNA sequence: TGTGCCAGCAGTGAAGCGTTGGCGAACACTGAAGCTTTCTTT. This encodes CASSEALANTEAFF.

This clonotype was seen a handful of times. The chain carries TRBV9 and TRBJ1-6; D is ambiguous. There are 13 residues in the CDR3. CDR1 is SGDLS and CDR2 is YYNGEE in the germline V gene. V was pared by 4 bases and J by 7 bases, with 9 bases between. In DNA, the CDR3 is TGTGCCAGCAGCCAGACATGGAATTCACCCCTCCACTTT. It specifies CASSQTWNSPLHF.

This chain uses TRBV3-1 with TRBJ1-5; a weak D match, TRBD1 (5 bases). Germline V gene data show CDR1 as LGHDT and CDR2 as YNNKEL (reference sequence). The V end was cut by 4 bases, the J end by 6 bases, with 16 bases between. The CDR3 runs 15 residues. The CDR3 spells CASSRALSGGQPQHF. The CDR3 DNA sequence: TGTGCCAGCAGCCGAGCTCTCAGCGGGGGTCAGCCCCAGCATTTT.

This clonotype showed up just a few times. The V and J genes are TRBV6-5 and TRBJ1-1; 7 bases are shared with TRBD1. The germline V gene has CDR1 MNHEY and CDR2 SVGAGI. The CDR3 loop spans 16 amino acids. Trimming took 4 bases from V and 1 from J; bases not matched to a gene: 9. The chain's CDR3 is CASSWGVGTANTEAFF. CDR3 DNA: TGTGCCAGCAGTTGGGGAGTCGGGACAGCGAACACTGAAGCTTTCTTT.

The sample holds many counts of this clonotype. J is TRBJ1-1 and V is TRBV20-1; no definite D call. Germline V gene sequence: CDR1 DFQATT, CDR2 SNEGSKA (reference sequence). V lost 6 bases and J lost 4, with 15 bases in between. The CDR3 covers 13 residues. The CDR3 sequence: CSAQPPDGTEAFF. The DNA for the CDR3 is TGCAGTGCGCAACCCCCGGACGGCACTGAAGCTTTCTTT.

Many counts were recorded for this clonotype. The rearrangement links TRBV4-2 to TRBJ1-5; D is perhaps TRBD1 (5 bases). The V gene's germline CDR1 is LGHNA and CDR2 YNFKEQ. The V and J ends lost 0 bases and 4 bases respectively, with 10 bases between them. The CDR3 sequence is 15 residues long. The CDR3 protein is CASSQDQGVNQPQHF. CDR3 bases: TGTGCCAGCAGCCAAGATCAAGGGGTAAATCAGCCCCAGCATTTT.

The V and J genes are TRBV6-5 and TRBJ2-3; possibly TRBD2 for D (5 bases). Germline V lookup: CDR1 MNHEY, CDR2 SVGAGI. V shed 5 bases and J shed 0 bases, with 6 bases lying between them. There are 13 residues in the CDR3. The CDR3: CASSRGSTDTQYF. CDR3 nucleotide sequence: TGTGCCAGCAGTCGCGGGAGCACAGATACGCAGTATTTT.

This clonotype has a count of ten or more. The CDR3 is CASSLNSPYGYTF. The CDR3 DNA is TGTGCCAGCAGCCTCAACAGCCCCTATGGCTACACCTTC. The rearrangement links TRBV12-3 or TRBV12-4 to TRBJ1-2; D unresolved. The CDR3 contains 13 residues. The V end lost 6 bases, the J end lost 4 bases, and 12 bases lay between the germline ends.

This clonotype has more than one count but fewer than ten. V is TRBV7-8 and J is TRBJ1-4; possible D gene TRBD1, 5 bases. Germline V gives CDR1 SGHVS, CDR2 FQNEAQ. V was pared by 5 bases and J by 8 bases, with 12 bases between. The CDR3 contains 13 residues. CDR3 coding DNA: TGTGCCAGCAGCCGGACACGCCAAGAAAAACTGTTTTTT. It specifies CASSRTRQEKLFF. The full variable domain, its missing parts supplied by reference TRBV7-8 and TRBJ1-4, is GAGVSQSPRYKVAKRGQDVALRCDPISGHVSLFWYQQALGQGPEFLTYFQNEAQLDKSGLPSDRFFAERPEGSVSTLKIQRTQQEDSAVYLCASSRTRQEKLFFGSGTQLSVL.

In its sample, this clonotype was seen a few times. The CDR3 nucleotides read TGTGCCAGCAGCTCCAAATCCGGGACGGCCCATGAAGCTTTCTTT. Translating gives CASSSKSGTAHEAFF. The chain recombines TRBV7-2 with TRBJ1-1; a possible D gene is TRBD1 (5 bases). Trimming took 4 bases from V and 7 from J, leaving 19 bases between them. Germline V gene sequence: CDR1 SGHTA, CDR2 FQGNSA. This CDR3 contains 15 residues.

This clonotype has at least ten counts. The chain combines TRBV18 with TRBJ1-4; D gene ambiguous. Germline-derived CDR1 and CDR2 are KGHSH and LQKENI. V lost 3 bases, J lost 0 bases, and 8 bases lay in between. This CDR3 comprises 15 residues. The chain's CDR3 is CASSPGSATNEKLFF. In nucleotides, the CDR3 is TGTGCCAGCTCACCTGGCTCTGCAACTAATGAAAAACTGTTTTTT.

This clonotype occurred many times. The chain joins TRBV6-5 to TRBJ1-1, with a tentative D call TRBD1 (5 bases). V lost 9 bases and J lost 1, with 12 bases in between. The CDR3 has 13 amino acids. CDR1 and CDR2 (germline): MNHEY, SVGAGI. The CDR3 region has the DNA TGTGCCAGTCAGCCGGGGGAGAACACTGAAGCTTTCTTT. This translates into CASQPGENTEAFF.

This clonotype has a count of ten or more. The chain combines TRBV6-5 with TRBJ2-7, with D hard to call. The germline CDR1 and CDR2 sequences are MNHEY and SVGAGI. The V gene lost 4 bases and the J gene lost 3 bases, with 13 bases spanning the gap. The CDR3 spans 14 residues. The CDR3 nucleotides are TGTGCCAGCAGTTTCTCCTCAGGATACTACGAGCAGTACTTC. This codes for CASSFSSGYYEQYF.